The rows below give T cell receptor beta chains drawn from one sample of a study of blood T cell repertoires in COVID-19. Method: immunoSEQ multiplex PCR; TCRdb's copy keeps in-frame clones and lacks some. Seen here are roughly 240,000 clones, about nine tenths observed once, and the top ten hold around 0.87%. The source material was PBMCs or T cells enriched from blood (not recorded which). These receptors were taken from a man aged 45-65 years who had been exposed to COVID-19. Each CDR3 is given with its conserved first and last residue. The D gene is left open where the match is weak.

d_gene,v_gene,CDR3aa
NA,TRBV27,CASSFSRLASMTDTQYF
NA,TRBV30,CAWMLDYEQYF
TRBD2,TRBV3-1/TRBV3-2,CASSPIAGGGRRETQYF
NA,TRBV10-3,CAISGADSRGETQYF
NA,TRBV2,CASSDRDYGYTF
NA,TRBV5-6,CASSLRAGLGAFF
TRBD1,TRBV27,CASRSPGTDEIELNYGYTF
NA,TRBV5-4,CASSLALQGIETQYF
NA,TRBV5-8,CASSLYGGGGYEQYF
TRBD1,TRBV19,CASRGPNEKLFF
NA,TRBV3-1/TRBV3-2,CASSQGAFNQPQHF
NA,TRBV6-5,CASSTRTTSTDTQYF